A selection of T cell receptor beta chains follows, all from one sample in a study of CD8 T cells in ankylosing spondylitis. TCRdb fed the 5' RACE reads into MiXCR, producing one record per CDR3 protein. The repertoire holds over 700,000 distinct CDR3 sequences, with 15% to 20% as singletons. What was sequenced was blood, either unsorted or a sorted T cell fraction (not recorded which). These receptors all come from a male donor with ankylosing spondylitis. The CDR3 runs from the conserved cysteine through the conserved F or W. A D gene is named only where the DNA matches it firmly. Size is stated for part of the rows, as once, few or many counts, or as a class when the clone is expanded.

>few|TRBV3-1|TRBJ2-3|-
TGTGCCAGCAGGGACACAGATACGCAGTATTTT
CASRDTDTQYF
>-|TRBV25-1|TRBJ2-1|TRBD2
TGTGCCAGCAGTGCTAGCGGGGCATACAATGAGCAGTTCTTC
CASSASGAYNEQFF
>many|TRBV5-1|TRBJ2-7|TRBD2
TGCGCCAGCAGCGGGCGATTAGCGGGGGGGATCTACGAGCAGTACTTC
CASSGRLAGGIYEQYF
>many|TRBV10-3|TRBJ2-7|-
TGTGCCATCAGTGAGTTCGCAGACTCATCCTACGAGCAGTACTTC
CAISEFADSSYEQYF
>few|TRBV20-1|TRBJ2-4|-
TGCAGTGCTAGATCGGGACGGGAAAACATTCAGTACTTC
CSARSGRENIQYF
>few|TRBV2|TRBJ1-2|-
TGTGCCAGCAGTGGCTCCTCGACGGAGCGAGGCTACACCTTC
CASSGSSTERGYTF
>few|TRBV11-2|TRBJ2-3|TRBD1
TGTGCCAGCAGCGAATGGGACAGTCCTAGCACAGATACGCAGTATTTT
CASSEWDSPSTDTQYF
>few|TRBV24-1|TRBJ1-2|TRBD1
TGTGCCACCAGTCCGACAGGGAAGACAAACTATGGCTACACCTTC
CATSPTGKTNYGYTF
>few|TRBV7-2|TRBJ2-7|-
TGTGCCAGCAGCACGGGACGTGGAACCTACGAGCAGTACTTC
CASSTGRGTYEQYF
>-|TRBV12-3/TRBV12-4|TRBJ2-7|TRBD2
TGTGCCAGCAGGTGGGGACTAGCGGCTCACGAGCAGTACTTC
CASRWGLAAHEQYF
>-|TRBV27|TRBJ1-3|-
TGTGCCAGCAGTCCCCGACAGGCGATTGGAAACACCATATATTTT
CASSPRQAIGNTIYF
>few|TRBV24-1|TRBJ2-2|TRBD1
TGTGCCACCAGTGAGTGGGACAGTTTATCTACCGGGGAGCTGTTTTTT
CATSEWDSLSTGELFF
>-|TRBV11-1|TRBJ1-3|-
TGTGCCAGCAGCCGACGAGGACCGGCCTCTGGAAACACCATATATTTT
CASSRRGPASGNTIYF
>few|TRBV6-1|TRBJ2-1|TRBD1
TGTGCCAGCAGATCAACAGGGGCACCGGGCAATGAGCAGTTCTTC
CASRSTGAPGNEQFF
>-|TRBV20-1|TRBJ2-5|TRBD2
TGCAGTGCTAGATGGAGCGGGGGGCAAGAGACCCAGTACTTC
CSARWSGGQETQYF
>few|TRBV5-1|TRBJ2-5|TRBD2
TGCGCCAGCAGCTTACTTAGCGGGAGGGCCGTGGAGACCCAGTACTTC
CASSLLSGRAVETQYF
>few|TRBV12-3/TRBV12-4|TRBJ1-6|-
TGTGCCAGCAGTTTACTAAGGGCACGGTCACCCCTCCACTTT
CASSLLRARSPLHF
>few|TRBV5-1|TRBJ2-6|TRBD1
TGCGCCAGCAGCAGTCTGAGTCAAGGGGGCCCTGGGGCCAACGTCCTGACTTTC
CASSSLSQGGPGANVLTF
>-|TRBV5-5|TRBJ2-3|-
TGTGCCAGCAGCTTGCGGCGGGGATTAAGCACAGATACGCAGTATTTT
CASSLRRGLSTDTQYF
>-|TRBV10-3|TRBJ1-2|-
TGTGCCATCGGCGGGGGGGACCAAATCGGCTACACCTTC
CAIGGGDQIGYTF
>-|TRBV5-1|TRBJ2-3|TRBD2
TGCGCCAGCAGCTCAGACCTAGCGGGGGGGCCAGATACGCAGTATTTT
CASSSDLAGGPDTQYF
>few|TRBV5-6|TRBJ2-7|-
TGTGCCAGCAGCTTGCGCGGACGGGGCGACTACGAGCAGTACTTC
CASSLRGRGDYEQYF
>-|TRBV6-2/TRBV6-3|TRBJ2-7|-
TGTGCCAGCAGCTGGGGGCTCAGTATCGAGCAGTACTTC
CASSWGLSIEQYF
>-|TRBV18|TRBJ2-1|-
TGTGCCAGCTCAGAGCCCTGGGCGGGCCAGTACAATGAGCAGTTCTTC
CASSEPWAGQYNEQFF
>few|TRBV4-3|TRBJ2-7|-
TGCGCCAGCAGCCAAGGGGTCGCGGGTTCCTCCTACGAGCAGTACTTC
CASSQGVAGSSYEQYF
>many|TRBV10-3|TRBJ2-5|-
TGTGCCATCAGTGAGTCCGGTGGCAAAGAGACCCAGTACTTC
CAISESGGKETQYF
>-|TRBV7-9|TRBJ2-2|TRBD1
TGTGCCAGCAGCTACGGACAGGGTTTTTTTGGCGGGGAGCTGTTTTTT
CASSYGQGFFGGELFF
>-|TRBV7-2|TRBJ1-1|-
TGTGCCAGCAGCTTGCTCCAGGGGCAATCCGAAGCTTTCTTT
CASSLLQGQSEAFF
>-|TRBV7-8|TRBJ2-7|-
TGTGCCAGCAGCTCCTACGACGGGCAGCACGAGCAGTACTTC
CASSSYDGQHEQYF
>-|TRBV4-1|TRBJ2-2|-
TGCGCCAGCAGCCAAGATGTGCGGGGAGGTGTCACCGGGGAGCTGTTTTTT
CASSQDVRGGVTGELFF
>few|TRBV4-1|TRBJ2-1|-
TGCGCCAGCAGCCCCCGGGCCCCCTCGGGGAGTACGGGAAATGAGCAGTTCTTC
CASSPRAPSGSTGNEQFF
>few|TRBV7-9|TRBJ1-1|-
TGTGCCAGCAGCTTAGGAGGGGATACGAACACTGAAGCTTTCTTT
CASSLGGDTNTEAFF
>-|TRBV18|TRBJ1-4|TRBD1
TGTGCCAGCTCACTCCCGGGACAGGGGAATGAAAAACTGTTTTTT
CASSLPGQGNEKLFF
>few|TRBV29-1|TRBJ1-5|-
TGCAGCGTTGCCCGGGGCGCGGGGCCCCAGCATTTT
CSVARGAGPQHF
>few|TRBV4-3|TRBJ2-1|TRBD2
TGCGCCAGCAGCCACCAAGGGGGGCTAGCGGGAGCGAGGGGTTATAATGAGCAGTTCTTC
CASSHQGGLAGARGYNEQFF
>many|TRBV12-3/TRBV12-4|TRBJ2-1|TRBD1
TGTGCCAGCACCCTGGGACAGGGCAACAATGAGCAGTTCTTC
CASTLGQGNNEQFF
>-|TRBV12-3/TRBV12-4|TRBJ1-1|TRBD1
TGTGCCAGCAGTTTAGCGGGGACAGGGATGAACACTGAAGCTTTCTTT
CASSLAGTGMNTEAFF
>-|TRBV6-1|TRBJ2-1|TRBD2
TGTGCCAGCAGACCGACTAGCGGGCGCTACAATGAGCAGTTCTTC
CASRPTSGRYNEQFF
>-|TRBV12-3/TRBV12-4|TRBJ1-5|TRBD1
TGTGCCAGCAGTCGACCGAGCCCAACAGGGGGTCAGCCCCAGCATTTT
CASSRPSPTGGQPQHF
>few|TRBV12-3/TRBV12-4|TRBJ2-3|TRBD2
TGTGCCAGTATCTACGGGGGACTAGCATACACAGATACGCAGTATTTT
CASIYGGLAYTDTQYF
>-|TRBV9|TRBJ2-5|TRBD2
TGTGCCAGCAGCGTTATAGCGGGGGGGGAGGGAGAGACCCAGTACTTC
CASSVIAGGEGETQYF
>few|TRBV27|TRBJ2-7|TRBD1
TGTGCCAGCAAGCGGACAGGGCCCTACGAGCAGTACTTC
CASKRTGPYEQYF
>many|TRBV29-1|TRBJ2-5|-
TGCAGCGTTGTGTCTGTGGGGAAGACCCAGTACTTC
CSVVSVGKTQYF
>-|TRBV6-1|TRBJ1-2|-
TGTGCCAGCAGTGAAACCCCCAGGGGCGCTTATGGCTACACCTTC
CASSETPRGAYGYTF
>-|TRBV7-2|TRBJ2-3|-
TGTGCCAGCAGCTTAAGTACGGGGGATACGCAGTATTTT
CASSLSTGDTQYF
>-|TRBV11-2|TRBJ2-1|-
TGTGCCAGCAGCCCGATTGGAGGACCTGGGGACCTCTACAATGAGCAGTTCTTC
CASSPIGGPGDLYNEQFF